This T cell receptor beta chain was captured by sequencing in a study of blood T cell repertoires in COVID-19. Study context: Spain, Italy and the United States supplied samples that represented acute and convalescent COVID-19.

Clones were read by immunoSEQ multiplex PCR, and TCRdb kept only the in-frame ones, dropping some. The sample has 60,000 to 85,000 clones, roughly 84% seen once; the top ten hold around 30%. Trimming removed 6 bases from V and 5 bases from J, with 13 bases in between. Germline V gene sequence: CDR1 SGHTA, CDR2 FQGNSA. The CDR3 contains 13 residues. V usage is TRBV7-2 and J usage is TRBJ1-2; D unclear. Sequenced material: peripheral blood. The TCR originated in a woman over 75 with active or convalescent COVID-19. The CDR3 loop is CASRGSGGYGYTF. CDR3 sequence (DNA): TGTGCCAGCAGAGGGTCAGGCGGGTATGGCTACACCTTC. The entire variable domain, with the rest obtained from reference TRBV7-2 and TRBJ1-2, is as follows: GAGVSQSPSNKVTEKGKDVELRCDPISGHTALYWYRQSLGQGLEFLIYFQGNSAPDKSGLPSDRFSAERTGGSVSTLTIQRTQQEDSAVYLCASRGSGGYGYTFGSGTRLTVV.